A selection of T cell receptor beta chains follows, all from one sample in a study of T cell responses to AZD1222 COVID-19 vaccine. Here immunoSEQ multiplex PCR was the method, and the copy in TCRdb shows in-frame clones only, minus some. This table has tens of thousands of clones, roughly nine tenths appearing once. The source was peripheral blood, collected on day 0 of AZD1222 vaccination. These receptors were obtained from an adult in good health. CDR3s include the opening cysteine and the closing phenylalanine or tryptophan. D genes are given only for firm matches. A clone size is listed for some rows: how often the clone was seen (once, few, many), or a class if it is expanded.

CDR3 DNA,CDR3 protein,J gene,clone size,D gene,V gene
TGTGCCAGCAGCATTGGGACAGGGATCACTGAAGCTTTCTTT,CASSIGTGITEAFF,TRBJ1-1,NA,TRBD1,TRBV5-4
TGTGCCAGCAGTTGGGGAACACATCTCTGGGGGACCGGGGAGCTGTTTTTT,CASSWGTHLWGTGELFF,TRBJ2-2,NA,NA,TRBV6-2/TRBV6-3
TGTGCCAGCAGGCCTCCCGGGCACACCGGGGAGCTGTTTTTT,CASRPPGHTGELFF,TRBJ2-2,NA,NA,TRBV25-1
TGTGCCATCAGTCCGGGACTTACCACAGATACGCAGTATTTT,CAISPGLTTDTQYF,TRBJ2-3,NA,NA,TRBV10-3
TGTGCCAGCAGCGGGGGAAGAAGAGGGAGAAACTATGGCTACACCTTC,CASSGGRRGRNYGYTF,TRBJ1-2,few,NA,TRBV9
TGTGCCAGCAGCGCCTGGGATTTGAACACTGAAGCTTTCTTT,CASSAWDLNTEAFF,TRBJ1-1,NA,NA,TRBV9
TGTGCCAGCAGCGTACTGTCTCGGACCACTGAAGCTTTCTTT,CASSVLSRTTEAFF,TRBJ1-1,once,NA,TRBV9
TGTGCCAGCAGCTTGATACAGGGGGACCCCTACGAGCAGTACTTC,CASSLIQGDPYEQYF,TRBJ2-7,NA,TRBD1,TRBV7-9
TGTGCCAGCAGCGGGCCCGGTGGGACAGGGAGGAAGTTCTTC,CASSGPGGTGRKFF,TRBJ2-1,once,TRBD1,TRBV9
TGTGCCAGCAGCTTCATCCCGCAGGGGCCGAACACCGGGGAGCTGTTTTTT,CASSFIPQGPNTGELFF,TRBJ2-2,NA,NA,TRBV11-2
TGTGCCAGCAGCCAAGTTCGGGGGGCTGGCGGAGACTATGGCTACACCTTC,CASSQVRGAGGDYGYTF,TRBJ1-2,few,NA,TRBV16
TGTGCCAGCTCACCAGGGGGCGATGGCTACACCTTC,CASSPGGDGYTF,TRBJ1-2,NA,NA,TRBV18
TGTGCCAGCAGCTTTGACTATTTTAGCTCCTACGAGCAGTACTTC,CASSFDYFSSYEQYF,TRBJ2-7,NA,NA,TRBV7-2
TGTGCCAGCAGGGCCCCCTCTAACTATGGCTACACCTTC,CASRAPSNYGYTF,TRBJ1-2,NA,NA,TRBV5-6
TGCGCCAGCTCTGCTACTGGGTATAGCAATCAGCCCCAGCATTTT,CASSATGYSNQPQHF,TRBJ1-5,NA,NA,TRBV5-1
TGTGCCAGCAGTTACTCTGCCGGCGGCACAGATACGCAGTATTTT,CASSYSAGGTDTQYF,TRBJ2-3,NA,NA,TRBV6-5
TGTGCCGCCGCATTGAACCGGGGGGACAATGAGCAGTTCTTC,CAAALNRGDNEQFF,TRBJ2-1,NA,TRBD2,TRBV10-3
TGTGCCAGCAGTTTGACACCCCTCATGAACACTGAAGCTTTCTTT,CASSLTPLMNTEAFF,TRBJ1-1,NA,NA,TRBV6-5
TGTGCCATCAGACCCAGCGGGGGCACCTCTAGCACAGATACGCAGTATTTT,CAIRPSGGTSSTDTQYF,TRBJ2-3,NA,TRBD2,TRBV10-3
TGCGCCAGCAGCCAAGTCCCCATTGGGGGCGAACGGGCCTACGAGCAGTACTTC,CASSQVPIGGERAYEQYF,TRBJ2-7,NA,NA,TRBV4-1
TGCGCCAGCAGCCAAGTGGGACTGCGCACAGATACGCAGTATTTT,CASSQVGLRTDTQYF,TRBJ2-3,NA,NA,TRBV4-1
TGTGCCAGCAAGGGGTCAATTAATGAAAAACTGTTTTTT,CASKGSINEKLFF,TRBJ1-4,NA,NA,TRBV12-3/TRBV12-4
TGTGCCAGCAGCGCCACAGGGGCAGGAAACACCATATATTTT,CASSATGAGNTIYF,TRBJ1-3,NA,TRBD1,TRBV9
TGTGCCAGCAGTGAAGACCTCAGAGCCCCATCCATTTTC,CASSEDLRAPSIF,TRBJ1-2,NA,NA,TRBV2
TGTGCCAGTAGCAGACGGTTAGCAAATCAGCCCCAGCATTTT,CASSRRLANQPQHF,TRBJ1-5,NA,NA,TRBV19
TGTGCCTGGGCCGGGACTAACTATGGCTACACCTTC,CAWAGTNYGYTF,TRBJ1-2,NA,NA,TRBV30
TGTGCCAGCAGTGAACTTCAGGGAGGCACCGGGGAGCTGTTTTTT,CASSELQGGTGELFF,TRBJ2-2,NA,NA,TRBV2
TGTGCCAGCAGTGAGTTAGCGGGGGGGCCGGATACGCAGTATTTT,CASSELAGGPDTQYF,TRBJ2-3,NA,TRBD2,TRBV2
TGTGCCAGCAGAAGCGACACGTCCTATGGCTACACCTTC,CASRSDTSYGYTF,TRBJ1-2,once,NA,TRBV2